The rows below give T cell receptor beta chains drawn from one sample of a study of beta chain features in type 1 diabetes. Clones were read by immunoSEQ multiplex PCR, and TCRdb kept only the in-frame ones, dropping some. Among about 250,000 clones listed, roughly 14% were seen once. The material sequenced was naive CD4+ T cells from blood. The receptors come from a woman aged 40 to 50 in good health. Each CDR3 is given with its conserved first and last residue. D genes are given only for firm matches. Clone size is not always given. Where it is, it says once, few, many or a class for expanded clones.

V gene,CDR3 length,clone size,D gene,J gene,CDR3 DNA,CDR3 protein
TRBV29-1,15,few,TRBD2,TRBJ2-5,TGCAGCGTTGGGGGGAGGGGCGGGGGAGAAGAGACCCAGTACTTC,CSVGGRGGGEETQYF
TRBV19,14,-,TRBD1,TRBJ2-7,TGTGCCAGTAGTCCGGACAGGGGAAGCTACGAGCAGTACTTC,CASSPDRGSYEQYF
TRBV7-2,15,-,TRBD2,TRBJ2-2,TGTGCCAGCAGCAGGCGGGGGGCGAACACCGGGGAGCTGTTTTTT,CASSRRGANTGELFF
TRBV25-1,15,-,-,TRBJ1-2,TGTGCCAGCAGTGAGTCCGGCGGGTTGATGTGGGGCTACACCTTC,CASSESGGLMWGYTF
TRBV6-5,12,-,-,TRBJ1-4,TGTGCCAGCAGTTACCAAGGGGGTGGACTGTTTTTT,CASSYQGGGLFF
TRBV4-3,12,few,-,TRBJ2-2,TGCGCCAGTAACCCGGGGACCGGGGAGCTGTTTTTT,CASNPGTGELFF
TRBV27,14,-,-,TRBJ2-2,TGTGCCAGCACCCTCGACGGGTACACCGGGGAGCTGTTTTTT,CASTLDGYTGELFF
TRBV6-5,13,few,-,TRBJ2-5,TGTGCCAGCAGTTTACGGACCCGGGGGACCCAGTACTTC,CASSLRTRGTQYF
TRBV9,16,few,-,TRBJ2-7,TGTGCCAGCAGCGAGGGGGGGGGCAGGGGTAGGCACGAGCAGTACTTC,CASSEGGGRGRHEQYF
TRBV4-3,17,few,TRBD2,TRBJ2-3,TGCGCCAGCAGCCAGTTCGTTAGCGGGGACGGGGGGTCTACGCAGTATTTT,CASSQFVSGDGGSTQYF
TRBV5-4,13,-,TRBD1,TRBJ1-2,TGTGCCAGCAGCGCCCCGCAGGGGGTTGGCTACACCTTC,CASSAPQGVGYTF
TRBV10-2,13,-,-,TRBJ1-6,TGCGCCAGCAGTCGAGGGCCCAATTCACCCCTCCACTTT,CASSRGPNSPLHF
TRBV5-6,19,few,-,TRBJ1-4,TGTGCCAGCAGCTCTTCTACATCACCTCGTCGGACTAAGAATGAAAAACTGTTTTTT,CASSSSTSPRRTKNEKLFF
TRBV5-4,14,few,TRBD1,TRBJ1-1,TGTGCCAGCAGCCGGACAGGGGCCAACACTGAAGCTTTCTTT,CASSRTGANTEAFF
TRBV10-3,19,-,TRBD1,TRBJ1-6,TGTGCCATCGGTACAACAGGGGGCGGCGAACCTTGGGTTAATTCACCCCTCCACTTT,CAIGTTGGGEPWVNSPLHF
TRBV7-2,18,few,-,TRBJ1-2,TGTGCCAGCAGCTTATTTGGGCCTGGAGATTCGGGATATGATGGCTACACCTTC,CASSLFGPGDSGYDGYTF
TRBV9,13,few,-,TRBJ1-6,TGTGCCAGCAGCGCGGAGTATAATTCACCCCTCCACTTT,CASSAEYNSPLHF
TRBV5-1,14,-,TRBD2,TRBJ2-1,TGCGCCAGCAGAACTAGCGGGGGGTCCATTGAGCAGTTCTTC,CASRTSGGSIEQFF
TRBV5-1,16,few,TRBD1,TRBJ2-7,TGCGCCAGCAGCACAACAGGGGGTCCGGACAAATACGAGCAGTACTTC,CASSTTGGPDKYEQYF
TRBV29-1,14,many,-,TRBJ2-6,TGCAGCGTTTTGCGGGGCTCTGGGGCCAACGTCCTGACTTTC,CSVLRGSGANVLTF
TRBV7-9,14,-,-,TRBJ1-6,TGTGCCAGCAGCTGGGCAGGCTATAATTCACCCCTCCACTTT,CASSWAGYNSPLHF
TRBV5-1,14,few,TRBD1,TRBJ1-4,TGCGCCAGCAGCAGAGGACAGGGAAATGAAAAACTGTTTTTT,CASSRGQGNEKLFF
TRBV6-7,16,-,TRBD1,TRBJ2-7,TGTGCCAGCAGTCCGCCCGCAGGACAGGGGGCTTACGAGCAGTACTTC,CASSPPAGQGAYEQYF
TRBV9,15,-,TRBD2,TRBJ2-7,TGTGCCAGCTGCGTAGCGGGACTGGCCTCCTACGAGCAGTACTTC,CASCVAGLASYEQYF
TRBV7-2,18,-,TRBD2,TRBJ2-3,TGTGCCAGCAGCTCCGGGACTAGCGGGGGGTGGAGCACAGATACGCAGTATTTT,CASSSGTSGGWSTDTQYF
TRBV6-6,13,few,-,TRBJ1-5,TGTGCCAGCAGTCGACAGGTGGCTCAGCCCCAGCATTTT,CASSRQVAQPQHF
TRBV27,17,-,-,TRBJ1-4,TGTGCCAGCAGTCTCACGCGGACAGCTTCTTCTAATGAAAAACTGTTTTTT,CASSLTRTASSNEKLFF
TRBV5-6,13,few,-,TRBJ2-4,TGTGCCAGCAGCTTGCCCGCCGGAAACATTCAGTACTTC,CASSLPAGNIQYF
TRBV6-1,14,few,TRBD1,TRBJ1-5,TGTGCCAGCAGTGAAGCGGTGACAGGGGGCTGCCAGCATTTT,CASSEAVTGGCQHF